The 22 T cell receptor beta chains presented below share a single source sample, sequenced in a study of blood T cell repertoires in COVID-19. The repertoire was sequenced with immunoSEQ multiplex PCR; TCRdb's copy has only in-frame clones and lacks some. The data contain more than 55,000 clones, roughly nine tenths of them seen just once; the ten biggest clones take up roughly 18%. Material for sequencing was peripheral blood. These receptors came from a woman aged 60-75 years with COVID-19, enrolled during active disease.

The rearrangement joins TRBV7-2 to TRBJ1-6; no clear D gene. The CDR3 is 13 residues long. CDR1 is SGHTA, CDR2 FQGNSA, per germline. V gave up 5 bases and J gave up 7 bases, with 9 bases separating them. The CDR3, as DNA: TGTGCCAGCAGCCCCCGGGGAAATTCACCCCTCCACTTT. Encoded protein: CASSPRGNSPLHF. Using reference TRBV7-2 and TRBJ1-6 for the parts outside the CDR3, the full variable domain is GAGVSQSPSNKVTEKGKDVELRCDPISGHTALYWYRQSLGQGLEFLIYFQGNSAPDKSGLPSDRFSAERTGGSVSTLTIQRTQQEDSAVYLCASSPRGNSPLHFGNGTRLTVT.

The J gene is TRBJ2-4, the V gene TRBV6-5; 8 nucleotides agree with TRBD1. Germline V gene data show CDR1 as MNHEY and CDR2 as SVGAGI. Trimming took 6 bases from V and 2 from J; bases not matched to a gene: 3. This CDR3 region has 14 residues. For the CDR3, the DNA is TGTGCCAGCAGCGGACAGGGAACCAAAAACATTCAGTACTTC. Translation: CASSGQGTKNIQYF.

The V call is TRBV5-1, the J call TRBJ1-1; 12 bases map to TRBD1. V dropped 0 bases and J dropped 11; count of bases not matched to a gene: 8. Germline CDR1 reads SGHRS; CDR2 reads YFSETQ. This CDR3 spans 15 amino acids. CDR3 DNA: TGCGCCAGCAGCTTGGGCGGGGACAGGGGGCGCAGGGCTTTCTTT. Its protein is CASSLGGDRGRRAFF.

The CDR3 spells CASSPRAGDIDTQYF. CDR3 in DNA: TGTGCCAGCTCACCACGGGCGGGAGATATAGATACGCAGTATTTT. The rearrangement uses TRBV18 and TRBJ2-3; 7 bases match TRBD2. The ends lost 1 base at V and 5 bases at J; junction bases unmatched: 6. The V gene's germline CDR1 is KGHSH and CDR2 LQKENI. The CDR3 loop spans 15 amino acids. The full variable domain, rest sourced from reference TRBV18 and TRBJ2-3, is NAGVMQNPRHLVRRRGQEARLRCSPMKGHSHVYWYRQLPEEGLKFMVYLQKENIIDESGMPKERFSAEFPKEGPSILRIQQVVRGDSAAYFCASSPRAGDIDTQYFGPGTRLTVL.

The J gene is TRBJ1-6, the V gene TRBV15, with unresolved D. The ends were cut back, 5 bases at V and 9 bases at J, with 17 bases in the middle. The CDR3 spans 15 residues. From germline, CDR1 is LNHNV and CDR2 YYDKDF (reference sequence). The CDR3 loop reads CATSGQASYGSPLHF. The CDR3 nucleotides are TGTGCCACCAGCGGTCAGGCTTCGTATGGTTCACCCCTCCACTTT.

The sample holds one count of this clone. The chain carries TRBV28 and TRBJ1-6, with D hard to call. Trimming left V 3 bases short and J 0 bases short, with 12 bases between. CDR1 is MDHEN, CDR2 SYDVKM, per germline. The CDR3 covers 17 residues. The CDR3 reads CASSFSSSSSYNSPLHF. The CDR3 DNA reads TGTGCCAGCAGTTTCTCCTCATCTAGCTCCTATAATTCACCCCTCCACTTT.

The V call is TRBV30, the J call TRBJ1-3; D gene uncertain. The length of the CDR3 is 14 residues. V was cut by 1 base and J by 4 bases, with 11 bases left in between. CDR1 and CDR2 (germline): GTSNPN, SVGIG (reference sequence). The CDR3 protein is CAWSAPGRGNTIYF. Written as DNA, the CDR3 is TGTGCCTGGAGTGCCCCAGGCCGGGGAAACACCATATATTTT.

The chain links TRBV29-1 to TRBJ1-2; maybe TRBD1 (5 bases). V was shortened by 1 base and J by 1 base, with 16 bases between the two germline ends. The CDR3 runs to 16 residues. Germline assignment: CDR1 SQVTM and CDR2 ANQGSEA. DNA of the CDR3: TGCAGCGTTGAAGGAGGCAGGGAGGGGTTTAACTATGGCTACACCTTC. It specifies CSVEGGREGFNYGYTF. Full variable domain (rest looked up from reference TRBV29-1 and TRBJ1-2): SAVISQKPSRDICQRGTSLTIQCQVDSQVTMMFWYRQQPGQSLTLIATANQGSEATYESGFVIDKFPISRPNLTFSTLTVSNMSPEDSSIYLCSVEGGREGFNYGYTFGSGTRLTVV.

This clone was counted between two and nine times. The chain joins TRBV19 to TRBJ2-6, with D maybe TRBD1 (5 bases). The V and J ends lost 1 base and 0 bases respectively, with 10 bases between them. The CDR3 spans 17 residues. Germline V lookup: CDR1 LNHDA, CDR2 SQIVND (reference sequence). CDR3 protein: CASSIGGHPSGANVLTF. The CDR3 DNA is TGTGCCAGTAGTATAGGCGGACACCCCTCTGGGGCCAACGTCCTGACTTTC.

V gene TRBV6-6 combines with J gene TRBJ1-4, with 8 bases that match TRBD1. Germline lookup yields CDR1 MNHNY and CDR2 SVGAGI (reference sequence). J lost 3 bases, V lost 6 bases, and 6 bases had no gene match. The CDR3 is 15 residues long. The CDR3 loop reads CASSRQGAANEKLFF. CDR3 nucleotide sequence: TGTGCCAGCAGCCGCCAGGGGGCAGCTAATGAAAAACTGTTTTTT.

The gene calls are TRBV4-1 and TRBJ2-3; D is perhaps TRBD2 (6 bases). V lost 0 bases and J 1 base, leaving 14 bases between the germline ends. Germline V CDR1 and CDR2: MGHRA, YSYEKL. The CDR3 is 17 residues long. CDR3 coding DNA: TGCGCCAGCAGCCAAGACGGGGGTGCTAGCGGCACAGATACGCAGTATTTT. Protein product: CASSQDGGASGTDTQYF.

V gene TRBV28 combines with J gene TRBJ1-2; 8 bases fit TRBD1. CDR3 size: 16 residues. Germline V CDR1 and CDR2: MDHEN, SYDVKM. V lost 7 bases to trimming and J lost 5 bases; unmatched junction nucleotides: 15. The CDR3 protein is CASTIQGVGDRYGYTF. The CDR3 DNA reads TGTGCCAGCACCATACAGGGGGTGGGGGATAGGTATGGCTACACCTTC.

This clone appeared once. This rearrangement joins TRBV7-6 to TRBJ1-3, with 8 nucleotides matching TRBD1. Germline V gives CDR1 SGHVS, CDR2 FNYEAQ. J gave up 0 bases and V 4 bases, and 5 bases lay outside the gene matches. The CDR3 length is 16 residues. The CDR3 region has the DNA TGTGCCAGCAGCTCGGGACAGGCCGACTCTGGAAACACCATATATTTT. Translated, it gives CASSSGQADSGNTIYF.

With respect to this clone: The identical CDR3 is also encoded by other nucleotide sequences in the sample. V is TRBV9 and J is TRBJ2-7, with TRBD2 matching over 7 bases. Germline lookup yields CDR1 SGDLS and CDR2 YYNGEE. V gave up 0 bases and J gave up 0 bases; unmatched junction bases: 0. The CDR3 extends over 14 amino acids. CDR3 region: CASSVGGSSYEQYF. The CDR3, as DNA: TGTGCCAGCAGCGTAGGCGGGAGCTCCTACGAGCAGTACTTC. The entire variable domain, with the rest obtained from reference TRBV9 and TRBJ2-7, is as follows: DSGVTQTPKHLITATGQRVTLRCSPRSGDLSVYWYQQSLDQGLQFLIQYYNGEERAKGNILERFSAQQFPDLHSELNLSSLELGDSALYFCASSVGGSSYEQYFGPGTRLTVT.

CDR3: CAWSGGQGAWEKLFF. CDR3 nucleotide sequence: TGTGCCTGGAGTGGAGGACAGGGGGCTTGGGAAAAACTGTTTTTT. J is TRBJ1-4 and V is TRBV30, with TRBD1 identical over 11 bases. With 1 base clipped from V and 8 bases from J, the junction kept 6 bases outside the gene matches. Germline V gene data show CDR1 as GTSNPN and CDR2 as SVGIG (reference sequence). This CDR3 has 15 residues.

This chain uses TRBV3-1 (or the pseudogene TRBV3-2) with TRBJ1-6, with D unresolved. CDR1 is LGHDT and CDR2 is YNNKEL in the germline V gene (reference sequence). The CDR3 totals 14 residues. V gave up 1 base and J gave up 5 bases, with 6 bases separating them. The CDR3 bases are TGTGCCAGCAGCCAAGCGGGGAATAATTCACCCCTCCACTTT. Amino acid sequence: CASSQAGNNSPLHF.

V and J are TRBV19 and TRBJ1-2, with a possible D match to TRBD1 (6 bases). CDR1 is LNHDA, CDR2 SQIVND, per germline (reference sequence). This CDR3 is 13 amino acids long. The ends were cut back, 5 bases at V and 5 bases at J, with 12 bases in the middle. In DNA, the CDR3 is TGTGCCAGTAGTCTGGACAGCTATTATGGCTACACCTTC. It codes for CASSLDSYYGYTF.

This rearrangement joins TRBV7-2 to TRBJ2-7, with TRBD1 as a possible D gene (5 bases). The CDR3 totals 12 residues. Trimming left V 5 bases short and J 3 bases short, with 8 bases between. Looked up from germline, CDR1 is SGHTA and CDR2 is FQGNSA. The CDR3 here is CASSGASYEQYF. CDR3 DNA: TGTGCCAGCAGCGGGGCTAGCTACGAGCAGTACTTC.

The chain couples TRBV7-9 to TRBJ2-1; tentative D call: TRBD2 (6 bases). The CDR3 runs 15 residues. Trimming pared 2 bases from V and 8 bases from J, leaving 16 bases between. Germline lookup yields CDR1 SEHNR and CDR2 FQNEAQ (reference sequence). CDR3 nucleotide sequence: TGTGCCAGCAGCTTACCTAAGGGAGGACGGCATGAGCAGTTCTTC. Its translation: CASSLPKGGRHEQFF.

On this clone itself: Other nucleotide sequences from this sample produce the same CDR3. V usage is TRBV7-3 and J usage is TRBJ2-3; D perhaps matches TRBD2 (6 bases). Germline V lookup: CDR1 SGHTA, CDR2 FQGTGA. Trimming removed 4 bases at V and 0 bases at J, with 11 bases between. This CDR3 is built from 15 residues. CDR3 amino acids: CASSSAGGSTDTQYF. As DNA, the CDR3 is TGTGCCAGCAGCTCGGCCGGGGGTAGCACAGATACGCAGTATTTT. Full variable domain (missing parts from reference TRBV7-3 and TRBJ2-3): GAGVSQTPSNKVTEKGKYVELRCDPISGHTALYWYRQSLGQGPEFLIYFQGTGAADDSGLPNDRFFAVRPEGSVSTLKIQRTERGDSAVYLCASSSAGGSTDTQYFGPGTRLTVL.

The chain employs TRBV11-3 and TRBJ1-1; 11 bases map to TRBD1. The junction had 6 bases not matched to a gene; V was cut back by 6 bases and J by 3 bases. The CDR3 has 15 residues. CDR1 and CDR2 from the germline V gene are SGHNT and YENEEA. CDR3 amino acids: CASREDRGRYTEAFF. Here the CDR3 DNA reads TGTGCCAGCAGGGAGGACAGGGGGCGGTACACTGAAGCTTTCTTT.

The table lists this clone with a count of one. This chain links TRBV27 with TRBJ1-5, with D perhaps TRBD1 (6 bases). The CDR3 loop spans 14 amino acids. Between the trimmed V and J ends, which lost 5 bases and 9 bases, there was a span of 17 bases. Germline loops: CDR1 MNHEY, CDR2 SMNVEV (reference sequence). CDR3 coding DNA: TGTGCCAGCAGTCGATCGACAGGTCCGTGGCCCCAGCATTTT. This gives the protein CASSRSTGPWPQHF.